The 3 T cell receptor beta chains below were found in one sample sequenced in a study of blood T cell repertoires in COVID-19 (dated by TCRdb to the early 2020s). The library was generated by the immunoSEQ multiplex PCR assay. The source is immuneACCESS, and TCRdb retained only in-frame sequences with V and J called. Part of the clones is not carried over; for the studies checked, unresolved V genes explain less than half of this, and the remainder is unexplained. The table for this sample lists 80,000 to 95,000 clones; 75% to 90% of them were counted only once. The ten largest clones add up to about 16% of the sample. Sequenced: peripheral blood. These receptors were obtained from a woman of 80 years or more with active or convalescent COVID-19.

J is TRBJ1-2 and V is TRBV5-1; 8 bases are a match to TRBD1. This CDR3 is built from 15 residues. Germline-derived CDR1 and CDR2 are SGHRS and YFSETQ. With 0 bases clipped from V and 5 bases from J, the junction kept 6 bases outside the gene matches. The CDR3 nucleotides are TGCGCCAGCAGCTTGGGACAGGGGACCTCTTATGGCTACACCTTC. Residues: CASSLGQGTSYGYTF.

This sequence joins TRBV3-1 (or the pseudogene TRBV3-2) and TRBJ1-1, with no clear D. CDR1 is LGHDT and CDR2 is YNNKEL in the germline V gene (reference sequence). The ends were cut back, 0 bases at V and 3 bases at J, with 17 bases in the middle. The CDR3 extends over 17 amino acids. The CDR3 reads CASSQEGLGGPYTEAFF. CDR3 coding DNA: TGTGCCAGCAGCCAAGAAGGATTGGGAGGCCCATACACTGAAGCTTTCTTT.

This clone was counted between two and nine times. The rearrangement links TRBV7-9 to TRBJ1-2; D is undetermined. The V end lost 1 base, the J end lost 3 bases, and 9 bases lay between the germline ends. The CDR3 extends over 14 amino acids. CDR1 and CDR2 (germline): SEHNR, FQNEAQ (reference sequence). In nucleotides, the CDR3 is TGTGCCAGCAGCTTAGTACGGAGTGACTATGGCTACACCTTC. As protein: CASSLVRSDYGYTF. Supplemented by reference TRBV7-9 and TRBJ1-2, the full variable domain reads DTGVSQNPRHKITKRGQNVTFRCDPISEHNRLYWYRQTLGQGPEFLTYFQNEAQLEKSRLLSDRFSAERPKGSFSTLEIQRTEQGDSAMYLCASSLVRSDYGYTFGSGTRLTVV.